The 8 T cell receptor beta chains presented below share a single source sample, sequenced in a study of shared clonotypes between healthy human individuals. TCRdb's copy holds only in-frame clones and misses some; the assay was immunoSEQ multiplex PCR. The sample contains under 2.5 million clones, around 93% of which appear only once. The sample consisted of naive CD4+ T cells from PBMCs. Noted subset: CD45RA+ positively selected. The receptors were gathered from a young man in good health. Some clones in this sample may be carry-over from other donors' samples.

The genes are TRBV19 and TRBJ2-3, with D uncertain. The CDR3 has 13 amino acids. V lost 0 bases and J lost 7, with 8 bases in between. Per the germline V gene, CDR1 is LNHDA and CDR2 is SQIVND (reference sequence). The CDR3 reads CASSIDREYTQYF. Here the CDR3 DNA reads TGTGCCAGTAGTATAGATCGAGAATATACGCAGTATTTT.

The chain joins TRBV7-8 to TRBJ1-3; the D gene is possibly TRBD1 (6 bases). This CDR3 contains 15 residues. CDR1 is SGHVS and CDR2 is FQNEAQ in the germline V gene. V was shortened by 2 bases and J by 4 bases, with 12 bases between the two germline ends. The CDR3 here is CASSLSRGLGNTIYF. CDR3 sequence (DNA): TGTGCCAGCAGCTTAAGCAGGGGCCTAGGAAACACCATATATTTT.

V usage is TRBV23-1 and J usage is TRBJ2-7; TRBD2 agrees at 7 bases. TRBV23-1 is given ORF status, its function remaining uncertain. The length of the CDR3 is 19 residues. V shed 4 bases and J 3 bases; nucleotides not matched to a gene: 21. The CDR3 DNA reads TGCGCCAGCAGTCGGGCGGGAGTTTCGGGAGAACCGAGAAGCTACGAGCAGTACTTC. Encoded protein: CASSRAGVSGEPRSYEQYF.

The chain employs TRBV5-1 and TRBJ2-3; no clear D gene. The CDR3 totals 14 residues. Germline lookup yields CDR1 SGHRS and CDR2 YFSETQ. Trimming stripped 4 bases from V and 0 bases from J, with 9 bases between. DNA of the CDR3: TGCGCCAGCAGCGGAAGCGCTAGCACAGATACGCAGTATTTT. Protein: CASSGSASTDTQYF.

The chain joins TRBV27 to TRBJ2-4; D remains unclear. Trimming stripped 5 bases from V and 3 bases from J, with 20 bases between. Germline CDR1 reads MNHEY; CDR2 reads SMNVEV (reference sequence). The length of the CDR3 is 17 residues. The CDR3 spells CASSDMASLWSKNIQYF. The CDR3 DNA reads TGTGCCAGCAGTGATATGGCCTCGCTGTGGAGCAAAAACATTCAGTACTTC.

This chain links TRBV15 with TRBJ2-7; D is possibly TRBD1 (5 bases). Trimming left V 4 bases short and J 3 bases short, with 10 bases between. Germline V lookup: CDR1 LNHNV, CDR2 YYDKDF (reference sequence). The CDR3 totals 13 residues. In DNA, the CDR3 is TGTGCCACCAGCAAGGCCAGGGACTACGAGCAGTACTTC. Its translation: CATSKARDYEQYF.

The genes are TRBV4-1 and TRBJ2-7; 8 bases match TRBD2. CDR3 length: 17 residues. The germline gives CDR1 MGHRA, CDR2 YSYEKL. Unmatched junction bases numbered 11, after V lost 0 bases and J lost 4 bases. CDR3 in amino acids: CASSQDSGVAGRYEQYF. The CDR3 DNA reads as TGCGCCAGCAGCCAAGATTCTGGGGTAGCGGGAAGGTACGAGCAGTACTTC.

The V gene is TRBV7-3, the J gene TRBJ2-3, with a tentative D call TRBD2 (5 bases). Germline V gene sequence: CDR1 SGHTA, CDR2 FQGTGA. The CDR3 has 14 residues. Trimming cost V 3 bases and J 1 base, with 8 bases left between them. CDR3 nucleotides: TGTGCCAGCAGCTTGGATAGCGGCACAGATACGCAGTATTTT. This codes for CASSLDSGTDTQYF.